The T cell receptor (beta chain) described here comes from a study of glioma-infiltrating T cells. Study-wide results and caveats: Tissue and blood shared very few CDR3 sequences. Tissue-blood divergence was below expectation in non-neoplastic patients, above in gliomas.

This clonotype was counted many times. Its cognate antigen is unknown. Germline V lookup: CDR1 KGHDR, CDR2 SFDVKD. The CDR3 runs 15 residues. The V and J ends lost 5 bases and 0 bases, in that order; junction bases with no gene match: 6. Using RNA template, CDR3s of TCR alpha and beta were amplified with iRepertoire arm-PCR. For one-step reverse transcription and amplification, about 90-400 ng of tissue mRNA or PBMC total RNA was used. TCRdb reprocessed the multiplex PCR reads with MiXCR, giving one entry per CDR3 protein. The sample has fewer than 250,000 distinct CDR3 sequences, 25% to 35% seen once.

This clonotype was obtained from a human donor with low-grade glioma or glioblastoma, undergoing nonglioma brain surgery, or in good health (not recorded which). The chain recombines TRBV24-1 with TRBJ2-7; 7 positions agree with TRBD2. Source material: glioma tissue, nonneoplastic brain tissue, or PBMCs (not recorded which). As DNA, the CDR3 is TGTGCCACCAGTGCAGCGGGGCGGCCCTCCTACGAGCAGTACTTC. Translation gives CATSAAGRPSYEQYF.